The clone carrying this T cell receptor beta chain was observed a handful of times. Its cognate antigen is unknown. This specimen belongs to a study of T cell repertoires in cytomegalovirus infection. Germline V CDR1 and CDR2: LGHNA, YSLEER. Between the trimmed V and J ends, which lost 2 bases and 2 bases, there was a span of 15 bases. CDR3 length: 16 residues. A single record per CDR3 protein comes from TCRdb applying MiXCR to the reads. Among hundreds of thousands of distinct CDR3 sequences listed, approximately 32% were seen once. This receptor was obtained from a human donor in good health (CMV status not recorded). Some clones in this sample may be carry-over from other donors' samples. V is TRBV4-3 and J is TRBJ2-5; D remains ambiguous. This sample comprised cultured CD8+ T cells from PBMCs, obtained from culture after CMV antigen stimulation. CDR3 loop: CASSQRGSQFQETQYF. CDR3 DNA: TGCGCCAGCAGCCAACGAGGTTCCCAGTTTCAAGAGACCCAGTACTTC.